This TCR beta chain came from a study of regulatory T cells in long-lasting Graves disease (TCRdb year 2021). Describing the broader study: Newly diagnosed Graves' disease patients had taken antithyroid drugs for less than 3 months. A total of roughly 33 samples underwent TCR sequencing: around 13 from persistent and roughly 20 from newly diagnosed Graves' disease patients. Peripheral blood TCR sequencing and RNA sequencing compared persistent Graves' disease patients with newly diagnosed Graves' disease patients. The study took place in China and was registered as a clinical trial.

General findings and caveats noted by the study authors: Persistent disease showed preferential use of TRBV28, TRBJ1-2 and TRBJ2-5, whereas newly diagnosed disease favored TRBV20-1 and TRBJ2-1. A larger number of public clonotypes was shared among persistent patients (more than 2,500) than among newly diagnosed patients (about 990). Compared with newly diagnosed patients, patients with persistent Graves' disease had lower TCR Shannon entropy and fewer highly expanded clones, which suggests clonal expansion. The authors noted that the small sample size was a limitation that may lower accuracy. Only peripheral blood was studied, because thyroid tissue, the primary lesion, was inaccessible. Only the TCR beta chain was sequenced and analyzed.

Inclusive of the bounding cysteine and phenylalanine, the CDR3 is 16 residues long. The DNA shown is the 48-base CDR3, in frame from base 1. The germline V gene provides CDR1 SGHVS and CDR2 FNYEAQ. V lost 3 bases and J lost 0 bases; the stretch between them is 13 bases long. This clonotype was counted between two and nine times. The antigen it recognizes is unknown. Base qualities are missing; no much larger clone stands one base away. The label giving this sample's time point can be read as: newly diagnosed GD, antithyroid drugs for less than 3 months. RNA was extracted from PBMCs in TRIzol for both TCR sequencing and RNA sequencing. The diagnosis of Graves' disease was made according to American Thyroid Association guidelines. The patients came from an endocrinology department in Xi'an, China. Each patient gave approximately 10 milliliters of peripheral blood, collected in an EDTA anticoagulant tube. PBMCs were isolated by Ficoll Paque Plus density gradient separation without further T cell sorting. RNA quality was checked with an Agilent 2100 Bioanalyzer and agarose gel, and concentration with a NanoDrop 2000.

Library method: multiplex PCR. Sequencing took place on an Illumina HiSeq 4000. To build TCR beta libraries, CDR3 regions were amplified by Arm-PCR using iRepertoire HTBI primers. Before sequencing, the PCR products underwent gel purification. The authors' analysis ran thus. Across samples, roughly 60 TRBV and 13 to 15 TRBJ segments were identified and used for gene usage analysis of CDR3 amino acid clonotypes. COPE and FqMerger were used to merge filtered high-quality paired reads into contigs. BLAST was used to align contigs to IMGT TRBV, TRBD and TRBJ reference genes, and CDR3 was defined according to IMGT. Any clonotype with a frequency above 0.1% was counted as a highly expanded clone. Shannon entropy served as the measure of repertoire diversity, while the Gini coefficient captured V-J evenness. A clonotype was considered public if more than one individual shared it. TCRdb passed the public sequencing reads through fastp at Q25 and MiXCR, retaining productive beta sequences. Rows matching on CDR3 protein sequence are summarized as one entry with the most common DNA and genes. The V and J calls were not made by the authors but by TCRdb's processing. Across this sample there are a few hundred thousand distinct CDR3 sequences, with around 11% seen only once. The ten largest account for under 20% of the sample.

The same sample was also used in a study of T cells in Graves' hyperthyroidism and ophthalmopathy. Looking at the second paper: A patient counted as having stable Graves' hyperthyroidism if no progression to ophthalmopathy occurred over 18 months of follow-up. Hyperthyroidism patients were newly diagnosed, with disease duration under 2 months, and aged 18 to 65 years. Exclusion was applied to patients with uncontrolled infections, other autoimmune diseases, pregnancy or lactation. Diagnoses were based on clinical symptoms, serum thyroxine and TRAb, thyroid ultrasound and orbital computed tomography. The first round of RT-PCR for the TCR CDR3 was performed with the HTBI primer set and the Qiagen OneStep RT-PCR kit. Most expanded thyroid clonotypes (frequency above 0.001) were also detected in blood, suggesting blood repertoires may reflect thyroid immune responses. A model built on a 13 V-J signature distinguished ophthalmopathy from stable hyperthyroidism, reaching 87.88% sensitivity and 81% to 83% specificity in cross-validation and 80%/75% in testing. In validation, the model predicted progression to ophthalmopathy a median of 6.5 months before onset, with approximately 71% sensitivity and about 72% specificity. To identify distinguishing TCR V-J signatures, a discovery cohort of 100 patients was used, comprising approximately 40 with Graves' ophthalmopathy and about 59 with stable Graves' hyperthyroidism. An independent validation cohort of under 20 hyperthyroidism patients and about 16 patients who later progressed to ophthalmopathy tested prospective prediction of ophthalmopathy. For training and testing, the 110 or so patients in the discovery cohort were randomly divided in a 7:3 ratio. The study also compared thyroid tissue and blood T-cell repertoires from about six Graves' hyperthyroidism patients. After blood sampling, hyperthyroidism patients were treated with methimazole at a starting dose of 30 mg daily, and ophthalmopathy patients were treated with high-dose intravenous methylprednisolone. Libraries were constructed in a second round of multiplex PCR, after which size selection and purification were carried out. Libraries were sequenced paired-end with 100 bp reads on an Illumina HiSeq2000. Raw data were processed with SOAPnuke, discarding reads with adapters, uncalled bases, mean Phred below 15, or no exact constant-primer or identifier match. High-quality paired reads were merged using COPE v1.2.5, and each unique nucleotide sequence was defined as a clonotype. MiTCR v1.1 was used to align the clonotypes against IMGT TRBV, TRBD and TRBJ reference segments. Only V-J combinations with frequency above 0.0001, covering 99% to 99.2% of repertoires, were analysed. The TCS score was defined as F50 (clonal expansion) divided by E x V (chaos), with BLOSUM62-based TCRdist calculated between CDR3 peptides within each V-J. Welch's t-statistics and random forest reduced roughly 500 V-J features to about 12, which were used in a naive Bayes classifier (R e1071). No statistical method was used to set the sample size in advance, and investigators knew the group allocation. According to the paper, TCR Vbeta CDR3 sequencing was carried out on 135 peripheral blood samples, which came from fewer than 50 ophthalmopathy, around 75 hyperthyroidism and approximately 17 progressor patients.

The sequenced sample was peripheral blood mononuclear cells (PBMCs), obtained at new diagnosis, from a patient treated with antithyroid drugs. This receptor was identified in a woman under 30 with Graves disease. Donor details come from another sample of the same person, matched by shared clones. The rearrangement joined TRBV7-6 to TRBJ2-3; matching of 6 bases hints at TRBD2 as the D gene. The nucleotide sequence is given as TGTGCCAGCAGCTTCGGGGGAGGAATAAGCACAGATACGCAGTATTTT. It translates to CASSFGGGISTDTQYF.